Included here is one T cell receptor (beta chain) sequence, with context. Followed longitudinally, the Seattle patients had been enrolled during active infection. How the authors handled the data: Reference gene primer amplification yielded estimated nucleated cell counts. The table came from immunoSEQ multiplex PCR; TCRdb's copy has only in-frame clones and leaves some out. That table gives V, J and clone size, and the DNA gave D and trimming. The sample includes some 150,000 clones, approximately 87% of them seen just once. The record originates from a study of blood T cell repertoires in COVID-19. Overall study: Whether acute or convalescent, the COVID-19 samples came from the United States, Italy and Spain. PBMCs, B-cell-depleted T cells, or T cells provided the cDNA or gDNA that made up the material.

Trimming pared 1 base from V and 5 bases from J, leaving 14 bases between. The germline V gene has CDR1 KGHSH and CDR2 LQKENI. CDR3 length: 15 amino acids. Specimen: peripheral blood. The sequence was collected from a woman in her fifties or sixties with COVID-19, enrolled during active disease. This chain connects TRBV18 to TRBJ2-5, with D tentatively TRBD2 (6 bases). The CDR3 loop reads CASSPRFAGIETQYF. The CDR3 bases are TGTGCCAGCTCACCACGGTTCGCGGGAATCGAGACCCAGTACTTC. The variable domain in full, completed from reference TRBV18 and TRBJ2-5, reads NAGVMQNPRHLVRRRGQEARLRCSPMKGHSHVYWYRQLPEEGLKFMVYLQKENIIDESGMPKERFSAEFPKEGPSILRIQQVVRGDSAAYFCASSPRFAGIETQYFGPGTRLLVL.